A selection of T cell receptor beta chains follows, all from one sample in a study of T cells after yellow fever vaccination. TCRdb called the 5' RACE reads again in MiXCR, with one record for every CDR3 protein. Of about 63,000 distinct CDR3 sequences in the sample, about 7.8% are singletons; the top ten hold 36%. The sequences come from CD8+ T cells sorted from PBMCs, collected 15 days after the yellow fever booster vaccination. Receptors originate from a man aged 25-45 years who received the YFV17D yellow fever vaccine. CDR3s include the opening cysteine and the closing phenylalanine or tryptophan. D genes are given only for firm matches. Clone sizes are given selectively: once, few, many, or a class where the clone is expanded.

size: many
J: TRBJ2-3
D: NA
V: TRBV12-3/TRBV12-4
DNA: TGTGCCAGCAGCCTCCCCGATACGCAGTATTTT
CDR3: CASSLPDTQYF

size: many
J: TRBJ2-3
D: TRBD2
V: TRBV9
DNA: TGTGCCAGCAGCGTAGAGACTAGCTCAGATACGCAGTATTTT
CDR3: CASSVETSSDTQYF

size: many
J: TRBJ2-3
D: NA
V: TRBV7-8
DNA: TGTGCCAGCAGCTTATATACTAGCACAGATACGCAGTATTTT
CDR3: CASSLYTSTDTQYF

size: many
J: TRBJ2-5
D: TRBD2
V: TRBV5-1
DNA: TGCGCCAGCAGCCAGGCAACTAGCGGGAATACTTGGGAGACCCAGTACTTC
CDR3: CASSQATSGNTWETQYF

size: NA
J: TRBJ1-1
D: NA
V: TRBV6-5
DNA: TGTGCCAGCAGTTTAGACAGGCTAAGGGGCACTGAAGCTTTCTTT
CDR3: CASSLDRLRGTEAFF

size: many
J: TRBJ2-3
D: NA
V: TRBV6-2/TRBV6-3
DNA: TGTGCCAGCAGCTCGGGAGCGGCAGATACGCAGTATTTT
CDR3: CASSSGAADTQYF

size: many
J: TRBJ1-5
D: NA
V: TRBV6-2/TRBV6-3
DNA: TGTGCCAGCACCTACCTTCCGGACAGTGATCAGCCCCAGCATTTT
CDR3: CASTYLPDSDQPQHF

size: NA
J: TRBJ2-5
D: TRBD2
V: TRBV6-1
DNA: TGTGCCAGCCTTAGCGGGAGTGTGACCCAGTACTTC
CDR3: CASLSGSVTQYF

size: many
J: TRBJ2-7
D: TRBD2
V: TRBV7-8
DNA: TGTGCCAGCAGCCCCCGGACTAGTCTGGGGCAGTACTTC
CDR3: CASSPRTSLGQYF

size: NA
J: TRBJ2-7
D: NA
V: TRBV7-6
DNA: TGTGCCAGCACCCCCGGTGGCGGGGTCCCCTACGAGCAGTACTTC
CDR3: CASTPGGGVPYEQYF

size: many
J: TRBJ2-5
D: NA
V: TRBV15
DNA: TGTGCCACCAGCAGAGATTCTCCAGAGACCCAGTACTTC
CDR3: CATSRDSPETQYF

size: many
J: TRBJ2-1
D: TRBD2
V: TRBV27
DNA: TGTGCCAGCAGTTTATTTGGACTAGCGGGAGGGTATGAGCAGTTCTTC
CDR3: CASSLFGLAGGYEQFF

size: many
J: TRBJ2-1
D: TRBD1
V: TRBV4-3
DNA: TGCGCCAGCAGCCAAGGACAGGGTTACAGCTCCTACAATGAGCAGTTCTTC
CDR3: CASSQGQGYSSYNEQFF

size: many
J: TRBJ2-1
D: TRBD1
V: TRBV6-5
DNA: TGTGCCAGCAGTCCTAAACCAGGGACAGCCAATGAGCAGTTCTTC
CDR3: CASSPKPGTANEQFF

size: many
J: TRBJ2-2
D: NA
V: TRBV5-6
DNA: TGTGCCACCCGACCTATTCGGTTGGACACCGGGGAGCTGTTTTTT
CDR3: CATRPIRLDTGELFF

size: many
J: TRBJ2-7
D: TRBD1
V: TRBV19
DNA: TGTGCCAGTCGACAGGGCTACGAGCAGTACTTC
CDR3: CASRQGYEQYF

size: NA
J: TRBJ2-1
D: TRBD1
V: TRBV7-3
DNA: TGTGCCAGCAGCCTTAGGGGGACAGAGCGGTACAATGAGCAGTTCTTC
CDR3: CASSLRGTERYNEQFF

size: many
J: TRBJ2-2
D: TRBD1
V: TRBV29-1
DNA: TGCAGCGTTGTTGGGGACAGGGGCCCCGGGGAGCTGTTTTTT
CDR3: CSVVGDRGPGELFF

size: many
J: TRBJ2-7
D: NA
V: TRBV7-3
DNA: TGTGCCAGCAGCTTATTTCCAAACTACGAGCAGTACTTC
CDR3: CASSLFPNYEQYF

size: many
J: TRBJ2-7
D: NA
V: TRBV6-5
DNA: TGTGCCAGCAGTTACGGAGGCTCCACCTACGAGCAGTACTTC
CDR3: CASSYGGSTYEQYF

size: few
J: TRBJ1-6
D: NA
V: TRBV6-1
DNA: TGTGCCAGCAGTGCTGTCGGGGTCTATAATTCACCCCTCCACTTT
CDR3: CASSAVGVYNSPLHF

size: many
J: TRBJ1-5
D: NA
V: TRBV2
DNA: TGTGCCAGCAGTGAAGCGTGGAATCAGCCCCAGCATTTT
CDR3: CASSEAWNQPQHF

size: many
J: TRBJ2-2
D: NA
V: TRBV19
DNA: TGTGCCAGTAGTATCTCCACCGGGGAGCTGTTTTTT
CDR3: CASSISTGELFF

size: many
J: TRBJ2-1
D: NA
V: TRBV6-5
DNA: TGTGCCAGCAAGCACAAAGGGGGTAGCTCCTACAATGAGCAGTTCTTC
CDR3: CASKHKGGSSYNEQFF

size: many
J: TRBJ1-1
D: NA
V: TRBV10-2
DNA: TGCGCCAGCGGAGACCGGTACACTGAAGCTTTCTTT
CDR3: CASGDRYTEAFF

size: few
J: TRBJ2-1
D: TRBD2
V: TRBV5-4
DNA: TGTGCCAGCAGCGCGGGACTAGCGGGGCAAAATGAGCAGTTCTTC
CDR3: CASSAGLAGQNEQFF

size: many
J: TRBJ2-3
D: NA
V: TRBV6-1
DNA: TGTGCCAGCGAGGGACCGGGTTGGGATACGCAGTATTTT
CDR3: CASEGPGWDTQYF

size: many
J: TRBJ2-3
D: TRBD2
V: TRBV9
DNA: TGTGCCAGCAGCGTAGGAGCAACTAGCGGGAGGGCCGTCTTCCCAGATACGCAGTATTTT
CDR3: CASSVGATSGRAVFPDTQYF

size: many
J: TRBJ2-3
D: TRBD2
V: TRBV27
DNA: TGTGCCAGCCGTCGGGCGGGGGAGCCTCGGTCGCAGTATTTT
CDR3: CASRRAGEPRSQYF

size: many
J: TRBJ2-1
D: NA
V: TRBV4-2
DNA: TGTGCCAGCAGCCAAGAGGAATTCGGCGGTGAGCAGTTCTTC
CDR3: CASSQEEFGGEQFF

size: few
J: TRBJ2-5
D: NA
V: TRBV29-1
DNA: TGCAGCGTTGGACTACTCAACCATGAGACCCAGTACTTC
CDR3: CSVGLLNHETQYF

size: many
J: TRBJ2-5
D: NA
V: TRBV7-9
DNA: TGTGCCAGCAGCTTAGATCCCGCGGGACTTGAGACCCAGTACTTC
CDR3: CASSLDPAGLETQYF

size: many
J: TRBJ2-5
D: NA
V: TRBV3-1
DNA: TGTGCCAGCAGCCAAGAGTGGCAGCCGACGGGAGTAACGGAGACCCAGTACTTC
CDR3: CASSQEWQPTGVTETQYF

size: many
J: TRBJ2-3
D: NA
V: TRBV20-1
DNA: TGCAGCCAACAAGGCCCAGATACGCAGTATTTT
CDR3: CSQQGPDTQYF

size: many
J: TRBJ1-6
D: NA
V: TRBV12-3/TRBV12-4
DNA: TGTGCCAGCAGTCTGGGACACGGCCGGTCACCCCTCCACTTT
CDR3: CASSLGHGRSPLHF

size: many
J: TRBJ2-2
D: NA
V: TRBV12-3/TRBV12-4
DNA: TGTGCCAGCACCTTAACCGGCGGGGAGCTGTTTTTT
CDR3: CASTLTGGELFF

size: many
J: TRBJ2-4
D: NA
V: TRBV7-8
DNA: TGTGCCAGCAGCTTAGCCCAGGGGCGAGCCAAAAACATTCAGTACTTC
CDR3: CASSLAQGRAKNIQYF

size: many
J: TRBJ1-2
D: NA
V: TRBV7-3
DNA: TGTGCCAGCAGCCCCACCACCGGCGGCTATGGCTACACCTTC
CDR3: CASSPTTGGYGYTF

size: many
J: TRBJ2-1
D: TRBD2
V: TRBV12-3/TRBV12-4
DNA: TGTGCCAGCAGTCGGACTAGCGGGAATTACAATGAGCAGTTCTTC
CDR3: CASSRTSGNYNEQFF

size: NA
J: TRBJ2-2
D: TRBD1
V: TRBV3-1
DNA: TGTGCCTGCAGCCAAGATCGCACAGGGGTCGGGGAGCTGTTTTTT
CDR3: CACSQDRTGVGELFF

size: many
J: TRBJ2-3
D: TRBD2
V: TRBV12-3/TRBV12-4
DNA: TGTGCCAGCACTAGCGGCAACACAGATACGCAGTATTTT
CDR3: CASTSGNTDTQYF

size: many
J: TRBJ2-5
D: TRBD2
V: TRBV9
DNA: TGTGCCAGCAGCGATCCAAGCGGGAGCGAGACCCAGTACTTC
CDR3: CASSDPSGSETQYF

size: many
J: TRBJ2-7
D: NA
V: TRBV27
DNA: TGTGCCAGCAGTCCAGGGGTTCCGGGATACGAGCAGTACTTC
CDR3: CASSPGVPGYEQYF

size: many
J: TRBJ1-3
D: TRBD1
V: TRBV6-1
DNA: TGTGCCAGCAGTGATACCGAGGACAGGGGTAACACCATATATTTT
CDR3: CASSDTEDRGNTIYF

size: few
J: TRBJ1-5
D: NA
V: TRBV5-1
DNA: TGCGCCAGCAGCCGTAGATGCAGGTATAGCAATCAGCCCCAGCATTTT
CDR3: CASSRRCRYSNQPQHF

size: many
J: TRBJ2-1
D: NA
V: TRBV5-6
DNA: TGTGCCAGCAGCTTGGGCGTCGGCAGGGACGATGAGCAGTTCTTC
CDR3: CASSLGVGRDDEQFF

size: many
J: TRBJ1-2
D: TRBD1
V: TRBV28
DNA: TGTGCCAGCAGTCCGGGGACAGGAGGATATGGCTACACCTTC
CDR3: CASSPGTGGYGYTF

size: many
J: TRBJ2-6
D: NA
V: TRBV2
DNA: TGTGCCAGCAGTGTGGGCCGATATCACTCTGGGGCCAACGTCCTGACTTTC
CDR3: CASSVGRYHSGANVLTF

size: NA
J: TRBJ2-5
D: NA
V: TRBV7-8
DNA: TGTGCCAGCACGTACAACAAAGAGACCCAGTACTTC
CDR3: CASTYNKETQYF

size: NA
J: TRBJ2-3
D: NA
V: TRBV29-1
DNA: TGCAGCGTTGCCGCGGGAACGACAGATACGCAGTATTTT
CDR3: CSVAAGTTDTQYF

size: many
J: TRBJ2-2
D: NA
V: TRBV4-3
DNA: TGCGCCAGCAGCCAAGCGATGGCCGGGGAGCTGTTTTTT
CDR3: CASSQAMAGELFF

size: many
J: TRBJ1-3
D: NA
V: TRBV6-5
DNA: TGTGCCAGCAGCCGAGATAGCGGGACTGGAAACACCATATATTTT
CDR3: CASSRDSGTGNTIYF

size: NA
J: TRBJ2-1
D: TRBD2
V: TRBV12-3/TRBV12-4
DNA: TGTACCATCAGTTTAGAACTAGCGGGCTTGGGGGACCTTTACAATGAGCAGTTCTTC
CDR3: CTISLELAGLGDLYNEQFF

size: many
J: TRBJ2-2
D: TRBD2
V: TRBV29-1
DNA: TGCAGCGTTGAAGGAACCACCGGGACTAGCGGGCCTGCCGGGGAGCTGTTTTTT
CDR3: CSVEGTTGTSGPAGELFF

size: NA
J: TRBJ2-1
D: NA
V: TRBV5-1
DNA: TGCGCCAGCAGCGTCAACGGGGCACGGGGCAGCTCCTACAATGAGCAGTTCTTC
CDR3: CASSVNGARGSSYNEQFF

size: many
J: TRBJ2-5
D: TRBD1
V: TRBV28
DNA: TGTGCCAGCAGTCACGGGACAGGGGGGGTAGAGACCCAGTACTTC
CDR3: CASSHGTGGVETQYF

size: few
J: TRBJ2-3
D: TRBD2
V: TRBV7-2
DNA: TGTGCCAGCAGCATCGGGACTAGCGGGAGGGTGGAAGATACGCAGTATTTT
CDR3: CASSIGTSGRVEDTQYF

size: once
J: TRBJ2-7
D: NA
V: TRBV7-2
DNA: TGTGCCAGGCGCCCGGGGCTCCTCTGCGAGCAGTACTTC
CDR3: CARRPGLLCEQYF

size: many
J: TRBJ2-7
D: TRBD2
V: TRBV6-1
DNA: TGTGCCAGCAGTGAACCTAGCGGGAGTTACGAGCAGTACTTC
CDR3: CASSEPSGSYEQYF

size: many
J: TRBJ2-2
D: NA
V: TRBV30
DNA: TGTGCCTGGCGGGTGAACACCGGGGAGCTGTTTTTT
CDR3: CAWRVNTGELFF